This passage covers 25 T cell receptor beta chains from one sample sequenced in a study of tumor-infiltrating lymphocytes in primary liver carcinoma. Total RNA (roughly 550 ng) served as template for TCR beta cDNA synthesis primed by a constant-region primer. Employing slightly modified ARM-PCR, three nested multiplex PCR rounds were run, and these gave rise to the TCR beta libraries. TRBV1-TRBV30 forward primers paired with a C-beta reverse primer drove the first two PCR rounds, approximately 11 cycles each. One entry per CDR3 protein results from TCRdb running MiXCR on the multiplex PCR reads. The data contain about 92,000 distinct CDR3 sequences, 65% to 70% of them seen just once; the ten biggest clones take up around 30%. Unsorted bulk tissue (roughly 20-34 mg) underwent RNA and DNA co-extraction. The sequencing sample was made of tumor-adjacent normal liver tissue. The origin of the receptors is a man aged 40-55 years with primary liver carcinoma and hepatitis B virus infection.

Note on this clonotype: A read error may be the cause here, since a much bigger clone is one base away. V usage is TRBV12-3 or TRBV12-4 and J usage is TRBJ2-2, with D perhaps matching TRBD1 or TRBD2 (7 bases each). Between the trimmed V and J ends, which lost 6 bases and 6 bases, there was a span of 20 bases. The CDR3 runs 16 residues. The CDR3 here is CASSSAPAGGAGELFF. For the CDR3, the DNA is TGTGCCAGCAGCTCCGCCCCCGCAGGGGGGGCCGGGGAGCTGTTTTTT.

A word on this clonotype: The junction and the germline gene differ at one end; a read error may be behind it. The chain combines TRBV5-5 with TRBJ1-1; tentatively, D is TRBD1 (5 bases). This CDR3 is 15 amino acids long. Germline V gives CDR1 SGHKS, CDR2 YYEKEE (reference sequence). The CDR3 DNA reads TGTGCCAGCAGCTTGCGGGACGCGGGGAACACTGGAGCTTTCTTT. The encoded protein is CASSLRDAGNTGAFF.

This clonotype was detected once. This sequence may be a read error, since a much larger clone differs from it by one base. As the CDR3 is not closed by the conserved phenylalanine or tryptophan, this likely results from a read error. The chain carries TRBV5-1 and TRBJ1-1; D is uncertain. The CDR3 length is 12 residues. Trimming shortened V by 5 bases and J by 1 base, and 6 bases separated the two germline ends. Germline CDR1 and CDR2: SGHRS and YFSETQ. For the CDR3, the DNA is TGCGCCAGCAGATGGGAGAACACTGAAGCTTTCTTA. Amino acids: CASRWENTEAFL.

This clonotype is a singleton in its sample. This chain joins TRBV11-2 and TRBJ2-5, with TRBD2 matching 10 bases. Germline CDR1 is SGHAT and CDR2 is FQNNGV. V shed 11 bases and J 5 bases; nucleotides not matched to a gene: 17. The CDR3 consists of 16 residues. CDR3 loop: CACGLGGAGGPETQYF. The CDR3 DNA follows: TGTGCCTGCGGCCTGGGAGGAGCGGGAGGGCCGGAGACCCAGTACTTC.

In regard to this clonotype: This may stem from a read error, because a much larger clone lies one nucleotide away. The J gene is TRBJ1-5, the V gene TRBV6-1; no reliable D call. This CDR3 is 14 amino acids long. Trimming left V 2 bases short and J 6 bases short, with 11 bases between. CDR1 is MNHNS, CDR2 SASEGT, per germline. The CDR3 DNA is TGTGCCAGCAGTGAATCCGCTTATATTCAGCCCCAGCATTTT. Translating it yields CASSESAYIQPQHF.

Remarks on this clonotype: One junction end does not reproduce the germline sequence, and a read error may be involved. This chain joins TRBV11-2 and TRBJ2-7; the D call may be TRBD1 or TRBD2 (5 bases each). This CDR3 region has 15 residues. The germline gives CDR1 SGHAT, CDR2 FQNNGV. CDR3 sequence: CASSLRWMGENEQYF. The DNA of the CDR3 is TGTGCCAGCAGCTTACGATGGATGGGGGAAAACGAGCAGTATTTC.

Turning to this clonotype: Because it lacks the conserved phenylalanine or tryptophan at the end, this CDR3 is likely a read error. No DNA is shown, since the ends of the CDR3 on it are uncertain; the CDR3 is the one TCRdb lists. V usage is TRBV4-1 and J usage is TRBJ1-3; the table's D call TRBD1 went unverified against the DNA. From its first to its last residue, the CDR3 has 15 amino acids. CDR1 is MGHRA and CDR2 is YSYEKL in the germline V gene. CDR3 sequence reads: CASSQEDRAGNTINL.

This clonotype was detected ten times or more. The rearrangement links TRBV10-3 to TRBJ2-7, with D perhaps matching TRBD2 (5 bases). This CDR3 region has 13 residues. Germline V CDR1 and CDR2: ENHRY, SYGVKD. The germline V and J ends were trimmed by 3 bases and 2 bases, with 8 bases remaining between them. The CDR3 region is CAISEGGPYEQYF. The CDR3 DNA sequence: TGTGCCATCAGTGAAGGCGGGCCCTACGAGCAGTACTTC.

On this clonotype itself: Mismatch with germline at one junction end may stem from a read error. The chain uses TRBV4-1 and TRBJ2-5, with 8 bases matching TRBD2. The CDR3 totals 18 residues. Per germline, CDR1 MGHRA and CDR2 YSYEKL. DNA of the CDR3: TGCGCCAGCAGTCAAGTAGTCGCGCTAGCGGGCTTTTTTGAGACCCAGCACTTC. As protein: CASSQVVALAGFFETQHF.

The chain employs TRBV6-6 and TRBJ1-1; TRBD1 agrees at 7 bases. There are 13 residues in the CDR3. CDR1 MNHNY and CDR2 SVGAGI come from the germline V gene (reference sequence). The V and J ends lost 5 bases and 13 bases, in that order; junction bases with no gene match: 13. The CDR3 sequence is CASSVTETGWVFF. The CDR3 region has the DNA TGTGCCAGCAGTGTCACCGAGACAGGGTGGGTTTTCTTT.

A note on this clonotype: Being one base from a much bigger clone, this may be a read error. V usage is TRBV12-3 or TRBV12-4 and J usage is TRBJ2-7; TRBD2 aligns across 10 bases. The CDR3 totals 15 residues. This chain's CDR3 is CASSSSSGSSYGQYF. In nucleotides, the CDR3 is TGTGCCAGCAGCTCCTCTAGCGGGAGCTCCTACGGGCAGTACTTC.

The CDR3 protein is CASNLSTGSPYNEQFF. The CDR3 DNA sequence: TGCGCCAGCAATCTCAGTACCGGGAGCCCCTACAATGAGCAGTTCTTC. J is TRBJ2-1 and V is TRBV10-2; weak D call: TRBD2 (6 bases). Germline V gene data show CDR1 as WSHSY and CDR2 as SAAADI. This CDR3 is built from 16 residues. The V end was cut by 7 bases, the J end by 2 bases, with 18 bases between.

Turning to this clonotype: An end of the junction does not agree with germline; a read error may underlie this. The gene calls are TRBV6-1 and TRBJ2-6; 8 nucleotides agree with TRBD1. The CDR3 covers 17 residues. Germline V gene lookup returns CDR1 MNHNS and CDR2 SASEGT. CDR3 coding DNA: TGTGCCAGCACCCTGGGACAGGACCGCTTTGGGGCCAAGGTCCTGACTTTC. Amino acids: CASTLGQDRFGAKVLTF.

A remark on this clonotype: This could be a read error, since a much larger clone is one nucleotide away. The CDR3 end shows no conserved phenylalanine or tryptophan, and so a read error is likely. The chain recombines TRBV7-6 with TRBJ2-5; 7 positions match TRBD1. The CDR3 runs to 12 residues. V was pared by 7 bases and J by 6 bases, with 5 bases of the junction left unmatched. Germline values: CDR1 SGHVS, CDR2 FNYEAQ. The CDR3 bases are TGTGCCAGCACCCAGGGGGAACAGACCCAGTACTTA. Amino acids: CASTQGEQTQYL.

The chain recombines TRBV6-1 with TRBJ2-7; a weak D match, TRBD1 (5 bases). CDR3 length equals 18 residues. CDR1 is MNHNS, CDR2 SASEGT, per germline. Trimming pared 8 bases from V and 0 bases from J, leaving 26 bases between. CDR3 sequence (DNA): TGTGCCAGCGGTACTACAGGCGGCTGGCGCCTGACCTCCTACGAGCAGTACTTC. Translated, it gives CASGTTGGWRLTSYEQYF.

Relative to its sample, this clonotype is medium-sized. V usage is TRBV6-1 and J usage is TRBJ1-1; no firm D call. This CDR3 comprises 16 residues. The ends were cut back, 2 bases at V and 5 bases at J, with 18 bases in the middle. CDR1 MNHNS and CDR2 SASEGT come from the germline V gene. CDR3 in amino acids: CASSEPFATPRTEAFF. Here the CDR3 DNA reads TGTGCCAGCAGTGAACCTTTCGCCACCCCAAGAACTGAAGCTTTCTTT.

With regard to this clonotype: A read error may account for a junction end that differs from germline. The genes are TRBV11-2 and TRBJ2-5; D gene uncertain. This CDR3 is built from 13 residues. The germline V gene has CDR1 SGHAT and CDR2 FQNNGV. The CDR3 bases are TGTTCCAGCAGCTTAGCAGCCCAAGAGACACAGTACTTC. Translating it yields CSSSLAAQETQYF.

This clonotype appeared many times. The gene calls are TRBV4-2 and TRBJ2-5; 7 bases are a match to TRBD1. Germline lookup yields CDR1 LGHNA and CDR2 YNFKEQ. V dropped 1 base and J dropped 5; count of bases not matched to a gene: 7. This CDR3 region has 15 residues. The CDR3 protein is CASSQAETGSETQYF. The CDR3 bases are TGTGCCAGCAGCCAAGCCGAGACAGGGTCGGAGACCCAGTACTTC.

This clonotype was recorded a few times. The rearrangement uses TRBV24-1 and TRBJ2-2, with D possibly being TRBD2 (5 bases). CDR3 size: 17 residues. The germline gives CDR1 KGHDR, CDR2 SFDVKD. With 2 bases removed from V and 0 bases from J, the gap between germline ends came to 12 bases. CDR3 coding DNA: TGTGCCACCAGTGATTCTGAGGGCACCGCGAACACCGGGGAGCTGTTTTTT. Protein sequence: CATSDSEGTANTGELFF.

This clonotype was found many times. The rearrangement joins TRBV5-4 to TRBJ2-3; 8 nucleotides agree with TRBD1. The CDR3 consists of 15 residues. Germline values: CDR1 SGHNT, CDR2 YYREEE (reference sequence). Trimming removed 2 bases from V and 1 base from J; junction bases left unmatched: 3. CDR3 bases: TGTGCCAGCAGCTTTCAGACAGGGGGCACAGATACGCAGTATTTT. This sequence encodes CASSFQTGGTDTQYF.

Notes on this clonotype: Germline and junction disagree at one end, which may indicate a read error. The V gene is TRBV29-1, the J gene TRBJ2-7; possibly TRBD2 for D (6 bases). Germline V lookup: CDR1 SQVTM, CDR2 ANQGSEA. The CDR3 extends over 12 amino acids. Here the CDR3 DNA reads TGCAGCGTGAGGAGGGGAACCTACGAGCAATACTTC. Residues: CSVRRGTYEQYF.

This chain connects TRBV15 to TRBJ1-6; D is unresolved. Trimming cost V 5 bases and J 8 bases, with 10 bases left between them. The CDR3 spans 13 residues. Germline V gene sequence: CDR1 LNHNV, CDR2 YYDKDF (reference sequence). The CDR3 region is CATSLERYSPLHF. DNA for the CDR3: TGTGCCACCAGCCTTGAGAGGTATTCACCCCTCCACTTT.

To note about this clonotype: The CDR3 does not close with the conserved phenylalanine or tryptophan, likely indicating a read error. The chain recombines TRBV4-2 with TRBJ2-1; tentative D call: TRBD2 (5 bases). Germline CDR1 reads LGHNA; CDR2 reads YNFKEQ. Deletions cut 3 bases from V and 7 bases from J, with 19 bases between. The CDR3 contains 16 residues. CDR3 coding DNA: TGTGCCAGCAGCCAGGGGATAGCAGGAGGTGAAAATGAGCAGTTCTTA. Amino acid sequence: CASSQGIAGGENEQFL.

This clonotype showed up many times. V and J are TRBV6-6 and TRBJ2-7; D may correspond to TRBD1 or TRBD2 (5 bases each). This CDR3 is built from 14 residues. Germline V gene sequence: CDR1 MNHNY, CDR2 SVGAGI (reference sequence). The V end lost 5 bases, the J end lost 8 bases, and 19 bases lay between the germline ends. CDR3 in amino acids: CASSLNGLGEKQYF. DNA of the CDR3: TGTGCCAGCAGTCTTAACGGCCTGGGGGAGAAGCAGTACTTC.

Details on this clonotype: One junction end disagrees with the germline gene, perhaps due to a read error. This sequence joins TRBV6-5 and TRBJ2-1, with D possibly matching TRBD2 (6 bases). CDR3 length: 14 amino acids. Germline values: CDR1 MNHEY, CDR2 SVGAGI. The CDR3 DNA follows: TGTGCCGGCAGGTCACTAGCTTCCTATAATGAGCAGTTCTTC. As protein: CAGRSLASYNEQFF.